The rows below give T cell receptor beta chains drawn from one sample of a study of shared clonotypes between healthy human individuals. Assay used: immunoSEQ multiplex PCR; TCRdb lists only in-frame clones, some missing. The sample records 800,000 or so clones, around 96% being singletons. The sample was naive CD8+ T cells sorted from blood. All receptors come from a man aged 25 to 40 in good health. The CDR3 runs from the conserved cysteine through the conserved F or W. The D gene is left open where the match is weak. Clone size is given for some rows only: seen once, a few or many times, or a class if the clone is expanded.

V: TRBV25-1; J: TRBJ2-7; D: TRBD1; size: .; DNA: TGTGCCAGCAGTCAAGGGGACAGAGAGACCTACGAGCAGTACTTC; CDR3: CASSQGDRETYEQYF
V: TRBV5-5; J: TRBJ1-5; D: .; size: .; DNA: TGTGCCAGCAGCTTGATAGTTGGAAGCAATCAGCCCCAGCATTTT; CDR3: CASSLIVGSNQPQHF
V: TRBV29-1; J: TRBJ2-1; D: .; size: .; DNA: TGCAGCGTTGAACCTACCTCGGGGCTAGCCTATTACAATGAGCAGTTCTTC; CDR3: CSVEPTSGLAYYNEQFF
V: TRBV28; J: TRBJ2-1; D: .; size: .; DNA: TGTGCCAGCAGTCCCGGGACATATGAGCAGTTCTTC; CDR3: CASSPGTYEQFF
V: TRBV11-2; J: TRBJ2-7; D: TRBD2; size: .; DNA: TGTGCCAGCAGCTTAGGTAGGCGGGAGGGCCCTAAGTTCTACGAGCAGTACTTC; CDR3: CASSLGRREGPKFYEQYF
V: TRBV29-1; J: TRBJ2-7; D: TRBD2; size: .; DNA: TGCAGCGCACGAGCATCCGGGACTAGCGGGATCAGCTCCTACGAGCAGTACTTC; CDR3: CSARASGTSGISSYEQYF
V: TRBV6-4; J: TRBJ2-3; D: .; size: .; DNA: TGTGCCAGCAGTGGCGGACTCGGGGCGGATACGCAGTATTTT; CDR3: CASSGGLGADTQYF
V: TRBV5-1; J: TRBJ2-3; D: .; size: .; DNA: TGCGCCAGCAGCCATGGGGAGGGGGCTCTCCGCACAGATACGCAGTATTTT; CDR3: CASSHGEGALRTDTQYF
V: TRBV7-8; J: TRBJ2-1; D: TRBD2; size: .; DNA: TGTGCCAGCATCCCCCGGGGGGGTTCTGGCTACAATGAGCAGTTCTTC; CDR3: CASIPRGGSGYNEQFF
V: TRBV7-9; J: TRBJ2-3; D: .; size: .; DNA: TGTGCCAGCAGCTGGGACTTCACAGATACGCAGTATTTT; CDR3: CASSWDFTDTQYF
V: TRBV28; J: TRBJ1-5; D: .; size: once; DNA: TGTGCCAGCAACCCCGGGCAAAATCAGCCCCAGCATTTT; CDR3: CASNPGQNQPQHF
V: TRBV7-8; J: TRBJ2-7; D: TRBD1; size: .; DNA: TGTGCCAGCAGCTCTTTGGACAGGGGAAGGGTTAGCCCCTACGAGCAGTACTTC; CDR3: CASSSLDRGRVSPYEQYF
V: TRBV6-5; J: TRBJ2-1; D: .; size: .; DNA: TGTGCCAGCAGTTACTCGAACGAGAAGGAGCAGTTCTTC; CDR3: CASSYSNEKEQFF
V: TRBV11-2; J: TRBJ1-1; D: .; size: .; DNA: TGTGCCAGCAGCTTAGATCGTCCTAGGGCCTCAACTGAAGCTTTCTTT; CDR3: CASSLDRPRASTEAFF
V: TRBV27; J: TRBJ2-7; D: .; size: .; DNA: TGTGCCAGCAGTATCTCGGGATTTACCTACGAGCAGTACTTC; CDR3: CASSISGFTYEQYF
V: TRBV5-1; J: TRBJ2-7; D: .; size: .; DNA: TGCGCCAGCAGCTTGGAAGACAGCTACGAGCAGTACTTC; CDR3: CASSLEDSYEQYF
V: TRBV9; J: TRBJ2-7; D: TRBD1; size: .; DNA: TGTGCCAGCAGCGTAGGACAGGGGGCCACCTACGAGCAGTACTTC; CDR3: CASSVGQGATYEQYF
V: TRBV6-4; J: TRBJ2-2; D: .; size: .; DNA: TGTGCCAGCAGAATCGACCAGAACACCGGGGAGCTGTTTTTT; CDR3: CASRIDQNTGELFF
V: TRBV5-1; J: TRBJ2-7; D: .; size: .; DNA: TGCGCCAGCAGCTTCGCTAGCTCCTACGAGCAGTACTTC; CDR3: CASSFASSYEQYF
V: TRBV2; J: TRBJ1-5; D: TRBD1; size: .; DNA: TGTGCCAGCGACTCCGGGACAGTTAATCAGCCCCAGCATTTT; CDR3: CASDSGTVNQPQHF
V: TRBV28; J: TRBJ2-7; D: TRBD2; size: .; DNA: TGTGCCAGCAGTTTAGAGGTAGCGGGGGGCTACGAGCAGTACTTC; CDR3: CASSLEVAGGYEQYF
V: TRBV27; J: TRBJ2-1; D: TRBD2; size: .; DNA: TGTGCCAGCAGTCTATTCCCGGGACTAGCGGGAGAGCCTCCGGGCCATGAGCAGTTCTTC; CDR3: CASSLFPGLAGEPPGHEQFF
V: TRBV11-2; J: TRBJ2-7; D: .; size: once; DNA: TGTGCCAGCAGCTTAGGCCGGAACTACGAGCAGTACTTC; CDR3: CASSLGRNYEQYF
V: TRBV2; J: TRBJ2-7; D: .; size: .; DNA: TGTGCCAGCAGCAACGGGGGGCGTTTCTACGAGCAGTACTTC; CDR3: CASSNGGRFYEQYF
V: TRBV4-3; J: TRBJ2-7; D: TRBD1; size: .; DNA: TGCGCCAGCAGCCAAGGACAGGGGTCGTACGAGCAGTACTTC; CDR3: CASSQGQGSYEQYF
V: TRBV5-5; J: TRBJ2-7; D: .; size: .; DNA: TGTGCCAGCAGCTTGACCCGCGGACGGGACGAGCAGTACTTC; CDR3: CASSLTRGRDEQYF
V: TRBV2; J: TRBJ1-1; D: .; size: .; DNA: TGTGCCAGCAGTGAACGGGGACTTGGGAGGACTGAAGCTTTCTTT; CDR3: CASSERGLGRTEAFF
V: TRBV11-2; J: TRBJ2-7; D: .; size: .; DNA: TGTGCCAGCAGCTTAGTTGACAGTGCAACCCATCAGTACTTC; CDR3: CASSLVDSATHQYF
V: TRBV4-1; J: TRBJ1-2; D: TRBD1; size: once; DNA: TGCGCCAGCAGCCAAGGTAGACAGGGAAACTATGGCTACACCTTC; CDR3: CASSQGRQGNYGYTF
V: TRBV11-2; J: TRBJ2-2; D: .; size: .; DNA: TGTGCCAGCTGGCACCCGTCGTCCACCGGGGAGCTGTTTTTT; CDR3: CASWHPSSTGELFF
V: TRBV4-2; J: TRBJ2-3; D: .; size: .; DNA: TGTGCCAGCAGCCAAGCTGTCGGCACAGATACGCAGTATTTT; CDR3: CASSQAVGTDTQYF
V: TRBV5-1; J: TRBJ2-2; D: .; size: .; DNA: TGCGCCAGCAGCTTCGAGGAGGAGACCGGGGAGCTGTTTTTT; CDR3: CASSFEEETGELFF
V: TRBV5-4; J: TRBJ2-1; D: TRBD1; size: .; DNA: TGTGCCAGCAGCTTGGCCAGCCCCGGGACAGGTTACAATGAGCAGTTCTTC; CDR3: CASSLASPGTGYNEQFF
V: TRBV5-5; J: TRBJ1-1; D: .; size: once; DNA: TGTGCCAGCAGCCCGCCATTCGGGATTCCATCTGAAGCTTTCTTT; CDR3: CASSPPFGIPSEAFF
V: TRBV28; J: TRBJ1-2; D: .; size: .; DNA: TGTGCCAGCTCAGAGAACTATGGCTACACCTTC; CDR3: CASSENYGYTF
V: TRBV29-1; J: TRBJ2-7; D: .; size: .; DNA: TGCAGCGTTGAGGATTCCTACGAGCAGTACTTC; CDR3: CSVEDSYEQYF
V: TRBV10-2; J: TRBJ1-1; D: TRBD1; size: .; DNA: TGCGCCAGCAGTGAGTCGCACAGGGGTTTGAACACTGAAGCTTTCTTT; CDR3: CASSESHRGLNTEAFF
V: TRBV27; J: TRBJ1-5; D: .; size: once; DNA: TGTGCCAGCAGTTTATGGATGGATCAGCCCCAGCATTTT; CDR3: CASSLWMDQPQHF
V: TRBV25-1; J: TRBJ2-1; D: .; size: once; DNA: TGTGCCAGCAGTGACTTCCGGGACCTACACAATGAGCAGTTCTTC; CDR3: CASSDFRDLHNEQFF
V: TRBV28; J: TRBJ2-3; D: TRBD2; size: .; DNA: TGTGCCAGCAGTCGGGGGACTAGCGGCTCAGATACGCAGTATTTT; CDR3: CASSRGTSGSDTQYF
V: TRBV10-3; J: TRBJ2-7; D: .; size: .; DNA: TGTGCCATCAGGGACTCATACGACGAGCAGTACTTC; CDR3: CAIRDSYDEQYF
V: TRBV19; J: TRBJ2-7; D: .; size: .; DNA: TGTGCCAGTAGTACGGTCGTGGCTAGCGAACCCTCCTACGAGCAGTACTTC; CDR3: CASSTVVASEPSYEQYF
V: TRBV5-1; J: TRBJ1-3; D: .; size: .; DNA: TGCGCCAGCAGCTTGGACAGTTTCTCTGGAAACACCATATATTTT; CDR3: CASSLDSFSGNTIYF
V: TRBV6-6; J: TRBJ2-1; D: .; size: .; DNA: TGTGCCAGCAGTACAACCGCAGGGGATGAGCAGTTCTTC; CDR3: CASSTTAGDEQFF
V: TRBV2; J: TRBJ2-7; D: TRBD2; size: .; DNA: TGTGCCAGCAGTGAACTAGCGGGACGCTACGAGCAGTACTTC; CDR3: CASSELAGRYEQYF
V: TRBV5-6; J: TRBJ2-7; D: .; size: .; DNA: TGTGCCAGCAGCTTGTCCGGGCCTTCCTACGAGCAGTACTTC; CDR3: CASSLSGPSYEQYF
V: TRBV15; J: TRBJ2-7; D: .; size: .; DNA: TGTGCCACCAGCCCAAGAGGTGGCGGAAGCTACGAGCAGTACTTC; CDR3: CATSPRGGGSYEQYF
V: TRBV9; J: TRBJ2-2; D: .; size: .; DNA: TGTGCCAGCAGCGTAGGGCCGAACACCGGGGAGCTGTTTTTT; CDR3: CASSVGPNTGELFF
V: TRBV19; J: TRBJ2-3; D: .; size: .; DNA: TGTGCCAGTAGTACTTACCAGGGTACACCCACAGATACGCAGTATTTT; CDR3: CASSTYQGTPTDTQYF
V: TRBV7-9; J: TRBJ1-1; D: .; size: .; DNA: TGTGCCAGCAGCCCACCGCGGTCCACTGAAGCTTTCTTT; CDR3: CASSPPRSTEAFF
V: TRBV18; J: TRBJ2-3; D: .; size: .; DNA: TGTGCCAGCTCGACGCCTAGGAGGTTGGGCACAGATACGCAGTATTTT; CDR3: CASSTPRRLGTDTQYF
V: TRBV6-5; J: TRBJ2-7; D: .; size: .; DNA: TGTGCCAGCAGTGTACCCGGGTACGAGCAGTACTTC; CDR3: CASSVPGYEQYF
V: TRBV11-2; J: TRBJ2-7; D: .; size: once; DNA: TGTGCCAGCAGCTTGGGGGTTGGCGAGCAGTACTTC; CDR3: CASSLGVGEQYF
V: TRBV2; J: TRBJ2-1; D: .; size: .; DNA: TGTGCCAGCAGTGGAACCCATGAGCAGTTCTTC; CDR3: CASSGTHEQFF
V: TRBV5-1; J: TRBJ2-1; D: TRBD2; size: .; DNA: TGCGCCAGCAGCTTGGTAGGGGAGGGGCCCAATGAGCAGTTCTTC; CDR3: CASSLVGEGPNEQFF